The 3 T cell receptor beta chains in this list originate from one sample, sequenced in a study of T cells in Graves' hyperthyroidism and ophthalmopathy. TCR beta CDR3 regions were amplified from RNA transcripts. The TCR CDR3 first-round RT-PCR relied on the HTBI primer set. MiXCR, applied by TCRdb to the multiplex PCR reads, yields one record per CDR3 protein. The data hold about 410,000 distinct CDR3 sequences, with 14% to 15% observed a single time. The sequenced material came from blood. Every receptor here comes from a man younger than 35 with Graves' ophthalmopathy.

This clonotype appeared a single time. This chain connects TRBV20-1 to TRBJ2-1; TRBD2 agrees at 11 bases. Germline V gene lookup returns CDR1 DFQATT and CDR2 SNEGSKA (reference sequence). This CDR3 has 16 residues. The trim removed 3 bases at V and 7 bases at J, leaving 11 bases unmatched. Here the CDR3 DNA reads TGCAGTGCTAGGGGTAGCGGGGGGGTCCTGGGGAATGAGCAGTTCTTC. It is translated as CSARGSGGVLGNEQFF.

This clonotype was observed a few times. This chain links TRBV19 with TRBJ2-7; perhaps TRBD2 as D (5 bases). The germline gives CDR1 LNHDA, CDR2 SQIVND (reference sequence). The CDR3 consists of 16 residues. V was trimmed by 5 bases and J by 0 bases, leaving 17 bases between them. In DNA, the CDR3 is TGTGCCAGTAGTTCCAGCGGCAGGACGATCTCCTACGAGCAGTACTTC. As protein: CASSSSGRTISYEQYF.

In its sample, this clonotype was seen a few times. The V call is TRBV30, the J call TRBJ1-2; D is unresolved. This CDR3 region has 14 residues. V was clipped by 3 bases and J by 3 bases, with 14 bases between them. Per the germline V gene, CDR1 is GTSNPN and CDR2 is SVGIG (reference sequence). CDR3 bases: TGTGCCTGGAGGGTAACCCATTGGGACTATGGCTACACCTTC. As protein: CAWRVTHWDYGYTF.